This entry concerns a single T cell receptor (beta chain). Antigen unknown. The sample originates from a study of cytomegalovirus exposure and HLA in healthy donors. Whole-study findings and limits: In vitro checks showed that a few CMV-associated chains really do target CMV antigens.

Assay: immunoSEQ multiplex PCR; the TCRdb copy retains only in-frame clones and omits some. Among over 120,000 clones, about 87% were seen once, and the ten largest hold roughly 6.4%. The sequence was collected from a woman under 40 in good health and CMV-seropositive. The source material was PBMCs.

As DNA, the CDR3 is TGTGCCAGCAGTTTCCGGAACACTGAAGCTTTCTTT. This gives the protein CASSFRNTEAFF. This sequence joins TRBV6-1 and TRBJ1-1; D is unclear. Germline V gene lookup returns CDR1 MNHNS and CDR2 SASEGT. V shed 5 bases and J shed 1 base, with 5 bases lying between them. The CDR3 loop spans 12 amino acids.